Shown below are 15 T cell receptor beta chains from a single sample sequenced in a study of T-cell memory formation after mild COVID-19. TCRdb recomputed calls from the 5' RACE reads with MiXCR, one row per CDR3 protein. The sample has about 27,000 distinct CDR3 sequences; around 16% are singletons. Sequencing was carried out using PBMCs or a T cell subset sorted from them (not recorded which). All receptors derive from an adult who had mild COVID-19 (a few samples of this study predate the infection). Cell type and time point are not known.

The genes are TRBV30 and TRBJ2-5; D is uncertain. The germline V gene encodes CDR1 GTSNPN and CDR2 SVGIG (reference sequence). The CDR3 runs 12 residues. The V and J ends lost 0 bases and 5 bases respectively, with 7 bases between them. In DNA form, the CDR3 reads TGTGCCTGGAGTGTACAAAGGGAGACCCAGTACTTC. This encodes CAWSVQRETQYF.

This rearrangement joins TRBV7-3 to TRBJ2-1; 8 bases agree with TRBD2. The V gene end was trimmed by 5 bases and the J gene end by 10 bases; junction bases not matched to a gene: 1. The V gene's germline CDR1 is SGHTA and CDR2 FQGTGA. The CDR3 spans 11 residues. The CDR3 nucleotides are TGTGCCAGCAGCACGGGGGGGGAGCAGTTCTTC. Translation gives CASSTGGEQFF. The full variable domain, with the rest looked up from reference TRBV7-3 and TRBJ2-1, is GAGVSQTPSNKVTEKGKYVELRCDPISGHTALYWYRQSLGQGPEFLIYFQGTGAADDSGLPNDRFFAVRPEGSVSTLKIQRTERGDSAVYLCASSTGGEQFFGPGTRLTVL.

The chain links TRBV5-4 to TRBJ2-7; D is ambiguous. CDR1 and CDR2 (germline): SGHNT, YYREEE (reference sequence). The CDR3 runs 15 residues. V lost 4 bases, J lost 0 bases, and 14 bases lay in between. CDR3 in amino acids: CASSEDPGSSYEQYF. The CDR3 DNA reads TGTGCCAGCAGCGAGGACCCCGGAAGCTCCTACGAGCAGTACTTC.

This clonotype has at least ten counts. The chain combines TRBV2 with TRBJ2-1; D perhaps matches TRBD1 (6 bases). V lost 6 bases, J lost 0 bases, and 12 bases lay in between. The germline V gene has CDR1 SNHLY and CDR2 FYNNEI. The CDR3 sequence is 15 residues long. DNA of the CDR3: TGTGCCAGCAGGCGACAGGATGGCTCCTACAATGAGCAGTTCTTC. Translation: CASRRQDGSYNEQFF.

This clonotype was counted ten times or more. J is TRBJ2-5 and V is TRBV4-2; the D call may be TRBD1 or TRBD2 (7 bases each). CDR1 LGHNA and CDR2 YNFKEQ come from the germline V gene. The V end was cut by 0 bases, the J end by 5 bases, with 13 bases between. CDR3 length: 15 residues. The CDR3 region has the DNA TGTGCCAGCAGCCAAGATGTCAGGGGGGGGGAGACCCAGTACTTC. This translates into CASSQDVRGGETQYF.

The table lists this clonotype with a few counts. The chain is built from TRBV3-1 and TRBJ1-5, with TRBD1 matching 8 bases. V lost 1 base, J lost 6 bases, and 8 bases stayed unmatched. Germline CDR1 is LGHDT and CDR2 is YNNKEL (reference sequence). The CDR3 loop spans 16 amino acids. CDR3 in DNA: TGTGCCAGCAGCCAAGGGGCCCCAGGGGGCGGTCAGCCCCAGCATTTT. This gives the protein CASSQGAPGGGQPQHF.

The J gene is TRBJ1-1, the V gene TRBV18; 7 bases align to TRBD1. CDR1 and CDR2 (germline): KGHSH, LQKENI. J was trimmed by 4 bases and V by 3 bases; bases with no gene match: 20. This CDR3 region has 19 residues. Here the CDR3 DNA reads TGTGCCAGCTCACCTATGGTAACACAGGTCTCGACAGGGAGCACTGAAGCTTTCTTT. Translation gives CASSPMVTQVSTGSTEAFF. The full variable domain, completed using reference TRBV18 and TRBJ1-1, is NAGVMQNPRHLVRRRGQEARLRCSPMKGHSHVYWYRQLPEEGLKFMVYLQKENIIDESGMPKERFSAEFPKEGPSILRIQQVVRGDSAAYFCASSPMVTQVSTGSTEAFFGQGTRLTVV.

This clonotype has a count of ten or more. This chain links TRBV5-5 with TRBJ1-2; possibly TRBD1 for D (5 bases). Per germline, CDR1 SGHKS and CDR2 YYEKEE (reference sequence). This CDR3 is built from 14 residues. V shed 1 base and J shed 4 bases, with 11 bases lying between them. CDR3 region: CASSLFEGSYGYTF. CDR3 in DNA: TGTGCCAGCAGCTTGTTTGAGGGGTCCTATGGCTACACCTTC. The variable domain in full, completed from reference TRBV5-5 and TRBJ1-2, reads DAGVTQSPTHLIKTRGQQVTLRCSPISGHKSVSWYQQVLGQGPQFIFQYYEKEERGRGNFPDRFSARQFPNYSSELNVNALLLGDSALYLCASSLFEGSYGYTFGSGTRLTVV.

This clonotype was found many times. The J gene is TRBJ2-2, the V gene TRBV9; D unclear. From germline, CDR1 is SGDLS and CDR2 YYNGEE. The germline V and J ends were trimmed by 4 bases and 5 bases, with 9 bases remaining between them. The CDR3 length is 13 residues. The DNA for the CDR3 is TGTGCCAGCAGCCTTATTGAGACCGGGGAGCTGTTTTTT. This codes for CASSLIETGELFF. The entire variable domain, with the rest obtained from reference TRBV9 and TRBJ2-2, is as follows: DSGVTQTPKHLITATGQRVTLRCSPRSGDLSVYWYQQSLDQGLQFLIQYYNGEERAKGNILERFSAQQFPDLHSELNLSSLELGDSALYFCASSLIETGELFFGEGSRLTVL.

Only a few counts were recorded for this clonotype. The chain uses TRBV5-5 and TRBJ1-5; TRBD1 agrees at 8 bases. From germline, CDR1 is SGHKS and CDR2 YYEKEE (reference sequence). The CDR3 length is 14 residues. Unmatched junction bases numbered 4, after V lost 4 bases and J lost 4 bases. Here the CDR3 DNA reads TGTGCCAGCAGCGCTAGGACAGGGAATCAGCCCCAGCATTTT. This translates into CASSARTGNQPQHF.

This clonotype has just one count. The chain's CDR3 is CASSLVYSGSGANVLTF. The CDR3, as DNA: TGTGCCAGCAGCTTAGTTTACTCGGGCTCTGGGGCCAACGTCCTGACTTTC. V usage is TRBV7-2 and J usage is TRBJ2-6, with D unresolved. V lost 1 base, J lost 0 bases, and 10 bases lay in between. There are 17 residues in the CDR3. CDR1 and CDR2 (germline): SGHTA, FQGNSA.

This clonotype was picked up many times. CDR3: CASQGSGPGYTF. The DNA of the CDR3 is TGCGCCAGCCAAGGGAGCGGGCCGGGCTACACCTTC. The V gene is TRBV5-1, the J gene TRBJ1-2; D uncertain. The V end lost 7 bases, the J end lost 8 bases, and 15 bases lay between the germline ends. There are 12 residues in the CDR3. Germline V gives CDR1 SGHRS, CDR2 YFSETQ.

Ten or more counts support this clonotype. The V call is TRBV20-1, the J call TRBJ1-1; D is uncertain. Germline loops: CDR1 DFQATT, CDR2 SNEGSKA (reference sequence). Trimming took 5 bases from V and 6 from J, leaving 19 bases between them. The CDR3 extends over 14 amino acids. CDR3 sequence (DNA): TGCAGTGCTCGTCCGGGCCCCGGTGGGCCTGAAGCTTTCTTT. This gives the protein CSARPGPGGPEAFF.

In this sample, this clonotype turned up many times. The chain combines TRBV5-5 with TRBJ2-7, with TRBD1 matching 10 bases. The length of the CDR3 is 15 residues. CDR1 and CDR2 from the germline V gene are SGHKS and YYEKEE (reference sequence). Losses at the gene ends were 2 bases for V and 1 base for J; bases not matched to a gene: 3. For the CDR3, the DNA is TGTGCCAGCAGCTTCCGGGACAGGGGATCCTACGAGCAGTACTTC. This codes for CASSFRDRGSYEQYF. Full variable domain (rest looked up from reference TRBV5-5 and TRBJ2-7): DAGVTQSPTHLIKTRGQQVTLRCSPISGHKSVSWYQQVLGQGPQFIFQYYEKEERGRGNFPDRFSARQFPNYSSELNVNALLLGDSALYLCASSFRDRGSYEQYFGPGTRLTVT.

The CDR3 nucleotides read TGTGCCACCAGTGCGTCAGGGCGGGTCTCCTACAATGAGCAGTTCTTC. It yields the protein CATSASGRVSYNEQFF. The rearrangement uses TRBV24-1 and TRBJ2-1; either TRBD1 or TRBD2 may fit D (5 bases each). The CDR3 totals 16 residues. Trimming took 5 bases from V and 0 from J, leaving 13 bases between them. CDR1 KGHDR and CDR2 SFDVKD come from the germline V gene.